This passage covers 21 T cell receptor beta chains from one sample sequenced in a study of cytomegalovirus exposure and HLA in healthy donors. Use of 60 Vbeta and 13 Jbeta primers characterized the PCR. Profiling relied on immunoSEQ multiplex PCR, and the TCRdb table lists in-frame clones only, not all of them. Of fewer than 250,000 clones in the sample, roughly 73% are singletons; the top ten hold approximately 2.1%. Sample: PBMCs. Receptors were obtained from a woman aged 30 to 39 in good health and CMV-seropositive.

CDR3: CASTSGTSFAGANVLTF. The CDR3 DNA reads TGTGCCAGTACCTCCGGGACTAGTTTTGCTGGGGCCAACGTCCTGACTTTC. The rearrangement links TRBV19 to TRBJ2-6; 8 bases line up with TRBD2. The length of the CDR3 is 17 residues. Germline V CDR1 and CDR2: LNHDA, SQIVND (reference sequence). The V segment lost 7 bases and the J segment 2 bases; nucleotides outside the gene matches: 10. The full variable domain, with the rest looked up from reference TRBV19 and TRBJ2-6, is DGGITQSPKYLFRKEGQNVTLSCEQNLNHDAMYWYRQDPGQGLRLIYYSQIVNDFQKGDIAEGYSVSREKKESFPLTVTSAQKNPTAFYLCASTSGTSFAGANVLTFGAGSRLTVL.

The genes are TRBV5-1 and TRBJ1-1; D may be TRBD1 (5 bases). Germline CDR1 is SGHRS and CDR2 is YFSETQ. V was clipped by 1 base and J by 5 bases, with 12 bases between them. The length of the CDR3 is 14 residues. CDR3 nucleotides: TGCGCCAGCAGCTTGTTCAGGGATGATACTGAAGCTTTCTTT. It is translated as CASSLFRDDTEAFF.

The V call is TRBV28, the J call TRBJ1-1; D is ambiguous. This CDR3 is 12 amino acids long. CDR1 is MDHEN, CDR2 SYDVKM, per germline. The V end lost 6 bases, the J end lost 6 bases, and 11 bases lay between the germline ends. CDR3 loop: CASSLQLSEAFF. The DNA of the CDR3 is TGTGCCAGCAGCTTACAACTTTCTGAAGCTTTCTTT. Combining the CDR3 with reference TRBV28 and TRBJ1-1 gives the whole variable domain DVKVTQSSRYLVKRTGEKVFLECVQDMDHENMFWYRQDPGLGLRLIYFSYDVKMKEKGDIPEGYSVSREKKERFSLILESASTNQTSMYLCASSLQLSEAFFGQGTRLTVV.

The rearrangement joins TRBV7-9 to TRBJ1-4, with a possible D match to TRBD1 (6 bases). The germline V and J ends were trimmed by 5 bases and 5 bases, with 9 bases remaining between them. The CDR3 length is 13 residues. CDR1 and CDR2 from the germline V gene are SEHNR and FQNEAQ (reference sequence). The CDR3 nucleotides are TGTGCCAGCAGCCGGACAGTGAATGAAAAACTGTTTTTT. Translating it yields CASSRTVNEKLFF.

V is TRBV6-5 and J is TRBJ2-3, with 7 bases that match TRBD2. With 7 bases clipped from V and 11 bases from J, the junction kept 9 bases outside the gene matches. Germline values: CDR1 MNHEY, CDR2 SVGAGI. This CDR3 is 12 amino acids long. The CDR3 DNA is TGTGCCAGCACGAAACCGGGGGGTGAGCAGTATTTT. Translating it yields CASTKPGGEQYF.

DNA for the CDR3: TGCGCCAGCAGCCAAGGAAGCTCGGAGAACAGGGATACGCAGTATTTT. Protein product: CASSQGSSENRDTQYF. The V gene is TRBV4-3, the J gene TRBJ2-3; D is perhaps TRBD1 (5 bases). Germline CDR1 reads LGHNA; CDR2 reads YSLEER. V was cut by 1 base and J by 6 bases, with 17 bases left in between. The CDR3 extends over 16 amino acids.

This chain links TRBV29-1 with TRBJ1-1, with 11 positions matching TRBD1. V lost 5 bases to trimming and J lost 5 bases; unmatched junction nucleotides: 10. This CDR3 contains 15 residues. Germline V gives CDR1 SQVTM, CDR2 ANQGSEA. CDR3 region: CSVLSGQGAQTEAFF. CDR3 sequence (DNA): TGCAGCGTTCTCTCCGGACAGGGGGCGCAGACTGAAGCTTTCTTT.

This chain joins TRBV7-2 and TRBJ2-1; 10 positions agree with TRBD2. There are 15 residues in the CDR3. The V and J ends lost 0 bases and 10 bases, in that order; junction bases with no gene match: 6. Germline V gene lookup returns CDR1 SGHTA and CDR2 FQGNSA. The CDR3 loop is CASSLARLAGVEQFF. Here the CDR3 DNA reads TGTGCCAGCAGCTTAGCGCGCCTAGCGGGAGTGGAGCAGTTCTTC.

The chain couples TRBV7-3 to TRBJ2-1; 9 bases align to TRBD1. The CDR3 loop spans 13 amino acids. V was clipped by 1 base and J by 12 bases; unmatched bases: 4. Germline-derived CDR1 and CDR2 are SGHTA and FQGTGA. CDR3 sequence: CASSLRGQGPQFF. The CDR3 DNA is TGTGCCAGCAGCTTAAGGGGACAGGGCCCGCAGTTCTTC. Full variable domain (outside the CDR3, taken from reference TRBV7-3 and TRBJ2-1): GAGVSQTPSNKVTEKGKYVELRCDPISGHTALYWYRQSLGQGPEFLIYFQGTGAADDSGLPNDRFFAVRPEGSVSTLKIQRTERGDSAVYLCASSLRGQGPQFFGPGTRLTVL.

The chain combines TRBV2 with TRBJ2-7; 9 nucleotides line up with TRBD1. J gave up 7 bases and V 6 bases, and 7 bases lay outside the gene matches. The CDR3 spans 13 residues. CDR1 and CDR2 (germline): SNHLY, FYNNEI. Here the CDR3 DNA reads TGTGCCAGCAGGGCCGGACAGGGGAGTGAGCAGTACTTC. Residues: CASRAGQGSEQYF.

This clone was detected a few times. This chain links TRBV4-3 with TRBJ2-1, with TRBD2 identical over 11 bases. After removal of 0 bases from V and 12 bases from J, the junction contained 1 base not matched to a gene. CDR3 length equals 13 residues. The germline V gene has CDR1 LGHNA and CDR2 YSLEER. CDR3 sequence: CASSQETSGRQFF. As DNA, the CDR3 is TGCGCCAGCAGCCAAGAAACTAGCGGGAGGCAGTTCTTC.

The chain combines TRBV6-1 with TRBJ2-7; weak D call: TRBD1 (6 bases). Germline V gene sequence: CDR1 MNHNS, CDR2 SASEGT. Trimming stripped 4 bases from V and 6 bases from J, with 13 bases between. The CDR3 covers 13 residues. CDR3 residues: CASSVNRVGEQYF. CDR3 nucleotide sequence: TGTGCCAGCAGTGTAAACAGGGTCGGCGAGCAGTACTTC.

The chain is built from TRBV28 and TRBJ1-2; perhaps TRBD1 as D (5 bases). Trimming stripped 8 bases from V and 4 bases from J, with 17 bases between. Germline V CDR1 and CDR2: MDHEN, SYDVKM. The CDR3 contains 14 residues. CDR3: CASGGAAPGYGYTF. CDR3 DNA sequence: TGTGCCAGCGGAGGGGCAGCCCCTGGCTATGGCTACACCTTC.

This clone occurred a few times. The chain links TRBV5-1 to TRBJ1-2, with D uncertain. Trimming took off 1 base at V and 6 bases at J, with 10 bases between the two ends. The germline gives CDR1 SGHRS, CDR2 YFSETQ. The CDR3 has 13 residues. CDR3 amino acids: CASSLLGFDGYTF. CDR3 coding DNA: TGCGCCAGCAGCTTGCTCGGTTTTGATGGCTACACCTTC.

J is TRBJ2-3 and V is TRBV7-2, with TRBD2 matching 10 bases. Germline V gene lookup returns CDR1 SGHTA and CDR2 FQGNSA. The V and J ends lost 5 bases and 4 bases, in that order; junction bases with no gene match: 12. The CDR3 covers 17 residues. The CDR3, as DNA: TGTGCCAGCAGCCCCCTCAGAAGCGGGAGGGCCGCAGATACGCAGTATTTT. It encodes CASSPLRSGRAADTQYF. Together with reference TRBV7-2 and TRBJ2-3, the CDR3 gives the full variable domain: GAGVSQSPSNKVTEKGKDVELRCDPISGHTALYWYRQSLGQGLEFLIYFQGNSAPDKSGLPSDRFSAERTGGSVSTLTIQRTQQEDSAVYLCASSPLRSGRAADTQYFGPGTRLTVL.

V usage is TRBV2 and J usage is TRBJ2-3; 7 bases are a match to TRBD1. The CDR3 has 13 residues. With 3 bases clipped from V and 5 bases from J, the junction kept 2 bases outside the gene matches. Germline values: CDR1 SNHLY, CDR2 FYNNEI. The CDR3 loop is CASSEQGVDTQYF. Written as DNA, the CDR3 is TGTGCCAGCAGTGAGCAGGGGGTAGATACGCAGTATTTT.

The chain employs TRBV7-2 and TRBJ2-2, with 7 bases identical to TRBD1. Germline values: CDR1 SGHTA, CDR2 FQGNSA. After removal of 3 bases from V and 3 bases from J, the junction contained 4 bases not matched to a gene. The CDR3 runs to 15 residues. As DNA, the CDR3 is TGTGCCAGCAGCTTTGGACAGGTCGACACCGGGGAGCTGTTTTTT. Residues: CASSFGQVDTGELFF.

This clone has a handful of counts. CDR3 nucleotides: TGTGCCAGCAGTTCAGGACCGGACTATTCACCCCTCCACTTT. Amino acid sequence: CASSSGPDYSPLHF. This chain uses TRBV28 with TRBJ1-6; D gene unclear. The CDR3 loop spans 14 amino acids. Germline-derived CDR1 and CDR2 are MDHEN and SYDVKM. Between the trimmed V and J ends, which lost 4 bases and 8 bases, there was a span of 12 bases. Drawing the rest from reference TRBV28 and TRBJ1-6, the complete variable domain is DVKVTQSSRYLVKRTGEKVFLECVQDMDHENMFWYRQDPGLGLRLIYFSYDVKMKEKGDIPEGYSVSREKKERFSLILESASTNQTSMYLCASSSGPDYSPLHFGNGTRLTVT.

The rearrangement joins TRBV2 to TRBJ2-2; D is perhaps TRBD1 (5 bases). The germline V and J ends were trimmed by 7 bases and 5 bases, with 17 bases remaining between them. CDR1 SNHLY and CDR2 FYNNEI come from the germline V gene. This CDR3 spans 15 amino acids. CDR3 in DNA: TGTGCCAGCACCCAGGGCACTGTGCGGACCGGGGAGCTGTTTTTT. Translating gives CASTQGTVRTGELFF.

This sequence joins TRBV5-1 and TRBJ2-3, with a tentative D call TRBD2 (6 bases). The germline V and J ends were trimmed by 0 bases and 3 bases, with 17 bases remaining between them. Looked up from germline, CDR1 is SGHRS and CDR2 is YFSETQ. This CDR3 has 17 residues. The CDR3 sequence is CASSLAVITGVTDTQYF. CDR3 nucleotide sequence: TGCGCCAGCAGCTTGGCCGTTATTACGGGAGTAACAGATACGCAGTATTTT.

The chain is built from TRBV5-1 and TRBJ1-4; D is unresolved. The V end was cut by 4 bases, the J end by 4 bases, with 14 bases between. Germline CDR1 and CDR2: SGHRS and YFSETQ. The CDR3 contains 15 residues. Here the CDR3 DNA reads TGCGCCAGCAGCCCCGGAGGGAGGGATAATGAAAAACTGTTTTTT. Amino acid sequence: CASSPGGRDNEKLFF. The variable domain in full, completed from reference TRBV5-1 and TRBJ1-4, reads KAGVTQTPRYLIKTRGQQVTLSCSPISGHRSVSWYQQTPGQGLQFLFEYFSETQRNKGNFPGRFSGRQFSNSRSEMNVSTLELGDSALYLCASSPGGRDNEKLFFGSGTQLSVL.